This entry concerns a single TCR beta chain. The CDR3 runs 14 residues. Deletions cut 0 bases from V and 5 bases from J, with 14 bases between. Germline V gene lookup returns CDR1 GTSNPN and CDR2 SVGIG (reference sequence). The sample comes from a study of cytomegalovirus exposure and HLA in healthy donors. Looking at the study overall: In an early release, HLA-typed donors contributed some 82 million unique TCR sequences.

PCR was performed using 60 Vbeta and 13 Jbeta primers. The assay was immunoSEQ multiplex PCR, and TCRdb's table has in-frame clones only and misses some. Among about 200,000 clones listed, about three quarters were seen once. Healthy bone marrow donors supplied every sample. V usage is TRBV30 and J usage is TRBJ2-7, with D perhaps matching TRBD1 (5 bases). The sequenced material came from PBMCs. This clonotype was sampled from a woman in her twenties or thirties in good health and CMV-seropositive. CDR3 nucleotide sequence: TGTGCCTGGAGTGTACTCGACAGACCCCACGAGCAGTACTTC. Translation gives CAWSVLDRPHEQYF. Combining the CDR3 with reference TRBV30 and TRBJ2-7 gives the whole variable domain SQTIHQWPATLVQPVGSPLSLECTVEGTSNPNLYWYRQAAGRGLQLLFYSVGIGQISSEVPQNLSASRPQDRQFILSSKKLLLSDSGFYLCAWSVLDRPHEQYFGPGTRLTVT.